These 10 T cell receptor beta chains were sequenced from one sample in a study of T cells in Graves' hyperthyroidism and ophthalmopathy. TCR beta CDR3 regions were amplified from RNA. The HTBI primer set was used in a first-round RT-PCR of the TCR CDR3. TCRdb reanalysed the multiplex PCR reads using MiXCR and keeps one entry per CDR3 protein. The sample records 94,000 or so distinct CDR3 sequences, roughly half being singletons. Sequenced material: blood. All receptors come from a woman aged 40 to 50 with Graves' hyperthyroidism.

The chain joins TRBV11-2 to TRBJ1-2; D is undetermined. V shed 6 bases and J shed 14 bases, with 22 bases lying between them. There are 13 residues in the CDR3. CDR1 and CDR2 (germline): SGHAT, FQNNGV. CDR3 amino acids: CASRPGPDGIPTF. CDR3 in DNA: TGTGCCAGCAGACCCGGGCCGGACGGCATTCCGACCTTC.

The V call is TRBV6-1, the J call TRBJ1-4, with TRBD1 identical over 9 bases. CDR1 and CDR2 from the germline V gene are MNHNS and SASEGT. The CDR3 spans 14 residues. Trimming cost V 6 bases and J 5 bases; bases outside gene matches: 4. The CDR3 region is CASRLDRGNEKLFF. CDR3 in DNA: TGTGCCAGCAGACTCGACAGGGGGAATGAAAAACTGTTTTTT.

In this sample, this clonotype turned up a few times. The chain carries TRBV9 and TRBJ1-5; D gene uncertain. There are 17 residues in the CDR3. Trimming cost V 5 bases and J 2 bases, with 20 bases left between them. Germline CDR1 reads SGDLS; CDR2 reads YYNGEE. CDR3 sequence reads: CASSLSGRDAGNQPQHF. CDR3 sequence (DNA): TGTGCCAGCAGTTTAAGCGGGCGGGATGCGGGCAATCAGCCCCAGCATTTT.

In this sample, this clonotype turned up many times. This chain connects TRBV20-1 to TRBJ1-4, with 8 bases lining up with TRBD1. CDR1 and CDR2 (germline): DFQATT, SNEGSKA (reference sequence). CDR3 length: 15 residues. Trimming at V came to 1 base and at J to 8 bases, leaving 9 bases not matched to a gene. CDR3 amino acids: CSARAPGGYGEKLFF. Written as DNA, the CDR3 is TGCAGTGCTAGAGCCCCAGGGGGCTACGGAGAAAAACTGTTTTTT.

This clonotype has a handful of counts. The chain is built from TRBV2 and TRBJ1-4; 9 nucleotides agree with TRBD1. Germline CDR1 SNHLY, CDR2 FYNNEI. After removal of 8 bases from V and 8 bases from J, the junction contained 6 bases not matched to a gene. The CDR3 totals 13 residues. The CDR3 loop is CASLRDREEKLFF. The DNA of the CDR3 is TGTGCCAGCCTCCGGGACAGGGAGGAAAAACTGTTTTTT.

The V call is TRBV6-1, the J call TRBJ2-5; TRBD2 matches at 7 bases. Trimming took 5 bases from V and 1 from J; bases not matched to a gene: 1. Germline CDR1 MNHNS, CDR2 SASEGT. The CDR3 is 13 residues long. CDR3 residues: CASSWGGQETQYF. The CDR3 DNA follows: TGTGCCAGCAGTTGGGGGGGCCAAGAGACCCAGTACTTC.

A remark on this clonotype: The CDR3 does not end in the conserved phenylalanine or tryptophan, so this is likely a read error. J is TRBJ2-5 and V is TRBV7-3; TRBD2 agrees at 8 bases. The CDR3 runs to 17 residues. V gave up 1 base and J gave up 5 bases; unmatched junction bases: 12. The germline V gene encodes CDR1 SGHTA and CDR2 FQGTGA. This CDR3 reads CASSLSTGAGVRETQYL. The CDR3 nucleotides read TGTGCCAGCAGCTTAAGTACGGGAGCGGGAGTTAGGGAGACCCAGTACCTC.

The chain is built from TRBV11-1 and TRBJ2-2; 7 bases are a match to TRBD2. The junction had 6 bases not matched to a gene; V was cut back by 7 bases and J by 7 bases. This CDR3 contains 13 residues. CDR1 is SGHAT and CDR2 is FQDESV in the germline V gene (reference sequence). CDR3: CASTPSGNGELFF. The CDR3 nucleotides are TGTGCCAGCACCCCGAGCGGGAACGGGGAGCTGTTTTTT.

This clonotype occurred many times. V gene TRBV20-1 combines with J gene TRBJ2-7, with 9 bases aligning to TRBD2. The germline gives CDR1 DFQATT, CDR2 SNEGSKA (reference sequence). J gave up 8 bases and V 5 bases, and 4 bases lay outside the gene matches. The CDR3 is 11 residues long. This chain's CDR3 is CSAGTSMKQYF. CDR3 DNA sequence: TGCAGTGCTGGGACTAGCATGAAGCAGTACTTC.

The V call is TRBV25-1, the J call TRBJ2-5; weak D call: TRBD2 (6 bases). The germline V gene has CDR1 MGHDK and CDR2 SYGVNS. V lost 4 bases, J lost 1 base, and 19 bases lay in between. The CDR3 extends over 17 amino acids. This CDR3 is CASSVNGDLTAQETQYF. CDR3 DNA sequence: TGTGCCAGCAGTGTTAATGGGGACTTGACCGCCCAAGAGACCCAGTACTTC.